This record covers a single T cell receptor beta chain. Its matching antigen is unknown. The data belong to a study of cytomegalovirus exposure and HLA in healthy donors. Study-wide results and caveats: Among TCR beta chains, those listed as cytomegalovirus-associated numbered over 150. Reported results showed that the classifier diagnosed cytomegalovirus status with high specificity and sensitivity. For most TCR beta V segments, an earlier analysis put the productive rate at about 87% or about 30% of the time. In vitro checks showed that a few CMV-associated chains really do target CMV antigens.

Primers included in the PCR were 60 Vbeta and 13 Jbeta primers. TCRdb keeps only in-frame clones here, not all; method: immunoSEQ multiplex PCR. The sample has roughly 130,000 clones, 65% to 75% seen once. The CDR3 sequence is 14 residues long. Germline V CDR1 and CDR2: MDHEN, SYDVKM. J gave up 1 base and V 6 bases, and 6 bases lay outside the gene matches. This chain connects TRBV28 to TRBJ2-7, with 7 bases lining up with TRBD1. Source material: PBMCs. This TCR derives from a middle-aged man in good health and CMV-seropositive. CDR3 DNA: TGTGCCAGCAGGGGACAGACCATATCCTACGAGCAGTACTTC. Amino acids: CASRGQTISYEQYF.